Here is one T cell receptor beta chain with its context. No antigen is known for it. The junction differs from germline at one of its ends, possibly a read error. The entry originates in a study of tumor and adjacent non-tumor tissue in lung cancer. Study-wide results and limits: Significantly higher TCR diversity was found in tumor than normal lung.

TCRbeta libraries were built with three rounds of nested PCR, modified from ARM-PCR. Via MiXCR, TCRdb re-called the multiplex PCR reads, giving one row per CDR3 protein. The sample has approximately 70,000 distinct CDR3 sequences, about 80% seen once; the top ten hold 28%. The template was RNA from unsorted bulk tissue. Donors were chemotherapy-naive, newly diagnosed lung cancer surgical patients in China, August–late 2014. The sequenced sample consisted of lung tumor tissue. The TCR comes from a man in his fifties or sixties with non-small cell lung cancer.

CDR3 in DNA: TGCAGTGCCACACTAGTCCCAGATAGGCAGTATTTT. Its translation: CSATLVPDRQYF. The chain employs TRBV20-1 and TRBJ2-3, with D perhaps TRBD2 (5 bases). This CDR3 contains 12 residues. CDR1 is DFQATT, CDR2 SNEGSKA, per germline (reference sequence).